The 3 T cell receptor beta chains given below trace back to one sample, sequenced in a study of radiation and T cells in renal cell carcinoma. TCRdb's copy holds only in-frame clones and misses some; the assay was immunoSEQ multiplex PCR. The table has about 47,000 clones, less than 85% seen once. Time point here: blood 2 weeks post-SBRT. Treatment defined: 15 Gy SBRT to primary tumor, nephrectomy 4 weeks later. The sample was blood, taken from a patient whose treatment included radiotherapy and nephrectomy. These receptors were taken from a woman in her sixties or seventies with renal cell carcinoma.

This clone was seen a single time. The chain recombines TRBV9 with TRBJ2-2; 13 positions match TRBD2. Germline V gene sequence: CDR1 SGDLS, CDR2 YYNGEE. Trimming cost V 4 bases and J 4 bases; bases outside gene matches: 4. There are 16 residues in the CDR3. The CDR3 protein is CASSRGLAGSTGELFF. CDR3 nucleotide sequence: TGTGCCAGCAGCCGGGGACTAGCGGGAAGCACCGGGGAGCTGTTTTTT. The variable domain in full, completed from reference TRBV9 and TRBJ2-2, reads DSGVTQTPKHLITATGQRVTLRCSPRSGDLSVYWYQQSLDQGLQFLIQYYNGEERAKGNILERFSAQQFPDLHSELNLSSLELGDSALYFCASSRGLAGSTGELFFGEGSRLTVL.

CDR3 nucleotide sequence: TGTGCCAGCAGCACACCATACCAGCAAAACACCGGGGAGCTGTTTTTT. Residues: CASSTPYQQNTGELFF. This rearrangement joins TRBV5-5 to TRBJ2-2; unclear D gene. The length of the CDR3 is 16 residues. CDR1 SGHKS and CDR2 YYEKEE come from the germline V gene (reference sequence). Trimming took 4 bases from V and 2 from J, leaving 15 bases between them.

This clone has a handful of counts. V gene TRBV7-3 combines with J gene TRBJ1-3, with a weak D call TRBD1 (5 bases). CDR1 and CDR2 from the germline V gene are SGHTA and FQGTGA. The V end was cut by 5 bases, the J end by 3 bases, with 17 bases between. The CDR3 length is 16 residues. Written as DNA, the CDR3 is TGTGCCAGCAGCCCAGCGGGGGAGGGATTTGGAAACACCATATATTTT. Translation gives CASSPAGEGFGNTIYF.